This T cell receptor (beta chain) emerged from a study of vaccination effects on CD4 cells after COVID-19. Background on the study: Two doses of BNT162b2 or mRNA-1273 vaccine were administered to participants.

Turning to this clone: Its antigen is not identified.

Germline values: CDR1 SGHKS, CDR2 YYEKEE (reference sequence). Trimming removed 2 bases at V and 6 bases at J, with 11 bases between. The CDR3 sequence is 14 residues long. Expansion of antigen-specific CD4+ T cells with viral peptide pools was carried out by the ViraFEST assay before sequencing. Subsequent to 10 days of culture, CD4+ T cells were isolated. None of the vaccinated had previously contracted SARS-CoV-2, and their nucleocapsid antibodies tested negative. Cultures had half their medium replaced with IL-2 medium on days 3 and 7. Repertoires were generated with immunoSEQ multiplex PCR, while TCRdb's copy carries only in-frame clones and drops some. The sample consists of 20,000 to 25,000 clones, 60% to 70% of them appearing once.

The specimen comprised CD4+ T cells from PBMCs cultured with HCoV-NL63 spike peptides, sampled before COVID-19 vaccination. This clonotype was sampled from a human donor who received a COVID-19 vaccine. The chain carries TRBV5-5 and TRBJ1-4; D is possibly TRBD1 (5 bases). CDR3 DNA: TGTGCCAGCAGCTTCGGCAGGGACGATGAAAAACTGTTTTTT. Translating it yields CASSFGRDDEKLFF.